Below, 26 T cell receptor beta chains from the same sample are listed, as sequenced in a study of shared T cell receptors in the human thymus. The data were produced by immunoSEQ multiplex PCR, yet TCRdb's version contains in-frame clones alone and is incomplete. The sample gives approximately 400,000 clones, approximately 95% of which show up once; around 0.018% is in the top ten. Input material: thymocytes. The receptors were gathered from a human donor.

The chain links TRBV19 to TRBJ1-4; D is unclear. The CDR3 spans 17 residues. Trimming removed 3 bases at V and 4 bases at J, with 18 bases between. Germline V gives CDR1 LNHDA, CDR2 SQIVND (reference sequence). CDR3 amino acids: CASSIAGLRPRNEKLFF. In nucleotides, the CDR3 is TGTGCCAGTAGTATTGCCGGGTTGAGACCCCGTAATGAAAAACTGTTTTTT.

The chain employs TRBV29-1 and TRBJ2-7; TRBD2 matches 7 bases. The CDR3 totals 11 residues. Germline trimming cut 7 bases from V and 2 bases from J; bases unmatched to any gene: 2. CDR1 and CDR2 (germline): SQVTM, ANQGSEA. DNA for the CDR3: TGCAGCGGGGGACTACCCTACGAGCAGTACTTC. Translated: CSGGLPYEQYF.

The V gene is TRBV11-2, the J gene TRBJ1-4; unclear D gene. V was cut by 5 bases and J by 6 bases, with 4 bases left in between. Germline-derived CDR1 and CDR2 are SGHAT and FQNNGV. This CDR3 has 11 amino acids. CDR3 in DNA: TGTGCCAGCAGCATTGATGAAAAACTGTTTTTT. Its protein is CASSIDEKLFF.

The genes are TRBV28 and TRBJ1-1; 7 positions match TRBD1. Losses at the gene ends were 6 bases for V and 1 base for J; bases not matched to a gene: 11. This CDR3 has 16 residues. Germline loops: CDR1 MDHEN, CDR2 SYDVKM. CDR3: CASSPSGGTPNTEAFF. The DNA of the CDR3 is TGTGCCAGCAGCCCCTCAGGGGGGACACCGAACACTGAAGCTTTCTTT.

This rearrangement joins TRBV6-7 to TRBJ2-7; 7 bases line up with TRBD2. TRBV6-7 is an open reading frame whose function is uncertain. Trimming at V came to 6 bases and at J to 12 bases, leaving 5 bases not matched to a gene. CDR3 length: 10 amino acids. CDR3 in DNA: TGTGCCAGCAGGGGGAGGGGTATGTACTTC. Amino acid sequence: CASRGRGMYF.

The rearrangement uses TRBV10-3 and TRBJ1-2; TRBD1 matches 9 bases. Per the germline V gene, CDR1 is ENHRY and CDR2 is SYGVKD. The CDR3 is 16 amino acids. Trimming cost V 3 bases and J 6 bases; bases outside gene matches: 11. The CDR3 sequence: CAISDRDRVIQNGYTF. CDR3 DNA sequence: TGTGCCATCAGTGACCGGGACAGGGTAATTCAGAATGGCTACACCTTC.

The V gene is TRBV19, the J gene TRBJ1-2; D is perhaps TRBD1 (6 bases). CDR1 is LNHDA, CDR2 SQIVND, per germline (reference sequence). The CDR3 consists of 13 residues. With 6 bases removed from V and 8 bases from J, the gap between germline ends came to 16 bases. The CDR3 DNA sequence: TGTGCCAGTAGAACAGGGTCGGGTCTGGGCTACACCTTC. It yields the protein CASRTGSGLGYTF.

V gene TRBV5-4 combines with J gene TRBJ2-3; 13 positions agree with TRBD2. CDR3 length equals 16 residues. With V trimmed by 3 bases and J by 3 bases, 4 bases remained unmatched. Looked up from germline, CDR1 is SGHNT and CDR2 is YYREEE (reference sequence). CDR3 sequence (DNA): TGTGCCAGCAGCTCAGGACTAGCGGGAGATACAGATACGCAGTATTTT. Residues: CASSSGLAGDTDTQYF.

The chain combines TRBV28 with TRBJ1-2; D might be TRBD1 (5 bases). V lost 3 bases to trimming and J lost 6 bases, with 14 bases between them. Germline values: CDR1 MDHEN, CDR2 SYDVKM. This CDR3 has 14 amino acids. CDR3 nucleotides: TGTGCCAGCAGTTTTTACAGAGGGACTCATGGCTACACCTTC. Translated, it gives CASSFYRGTHGYTF.

The V gene is TRBV6-6, the J gene TRBJ2-4, with D maybe TRBD2 (5 bases). The germline V gene has CDR1 MNHNY and CDR2 SVGAGI (reference sequence). The CDR3 totals 16 residues. The ends were cut back, 4 bases at V and 0 bases at J, with 13 bases in the middle. The CDR3 spells CASSSSHGLAKNIQYF. The CDR3 bases are TGTGCCAGCAGTTCTAGCCATGGTCTAGCCAAAAACATTCAGTACTTC.

J is TRBJ2-5 and V is TRBV19; weak D call: TRBD2 (5 bases). V dropped 5 bases and J dropped 1 base, with 11 bases sitting between them. The CDR3 contains 14 residues. Germline CDR1 LNHDA, CDR2 SQIVND (reference sequence). CDR3 sequence: CASSFRTAQETQYF. The CDR3 DNA is TGTGCCAGTAGTTTCAGGACTGCCCAAGAGACCCAGTACTTC.

The V and J genes are TRBV5-6 and TRBJ2-7, with D hard to call. Germline-derived CDR1 and CDR2 are SGHDT and YYEEEE. The V and J ends lost 0 bases and 5 bases respectively, with 6 bases between them. The CDR3 is made up of 12 amino acids. For the CDR3, the DNA is TGTGCCAGCAGCTTGGCCCTCCACGAGCAGTACTTC. Translating gives CASSLALHEQYF.

The chain recombines TRBV27 with TRBJ1-6, with 9 bases that match TRBD1. V was clipped by 8 bases and J by 0 bases; unmatched bases: 17. Per germline, CDR1 MNHEY and CDR2 SMNVEV (reference sequence). The CDR3 has 20 residues. The CDR3 nucleotides read TGTGCCAGCTCAGGATCGGGGACAGGGCCAGGAGCCTCCTATAATTCACCCCTCCACTTT. Its protein is CASSGSGTGPGASYNSPLHF.

The chain has TRBV4-2 and TRBJ1-2; a weak D match, TRBD1 (6 bases). This CDR3 has 14 amino acids. The germline V and J ends were trimmed by 5 bases and 1 base, with 11 bases remaining between them. Germline CDR1 and CDR2: LGHNA and YNFKEQ. CDR3 amino acids: CASSRQVGNYGYTF. In DNA form, the CDR3 reads TGTGCCAGCAGCAGACAGGTCGGTAACTATGGCTACACCTTC.

This chain connects TRBV7-9 to TRBJ2-1; D is possibly TRBD1 or TRBD2 (6 bases each). CDR1 SEHNR and CDR2 FQNEAQ come from the germline V gene (reference sequence). The V gene lost 8 bases and the J gene lost 5 bases, with 25 bases spanning the gap. The CDR3 has 17 residues. CDR3 residues: CASDQGIRRASNNEQFF. The CDR3 bases are TGTGCCAGCGACCAGGGGATTAGGAGGGCCTCGAACAATGAGCAGTTCTTC.

The CDR3 spells CASSQVSPHRVQADTQYF. The CDR3 bases are TGCGCCAGCAGCCAAGTATCCCCCCACAGGGTTCAGGCAGATACGCAGTATTTT. V and J are TRBV4-3 and TRBJ2-3; perhaps TRBD1 as D (6 bases). V was cut by 1 base and J by 4 bases, with 21 bases left in between. CDR3 size: 18 residues. Germline V gene sequence: CDR1 LGHNA, CDR2 YSLEER.

This sequence joins TRBV6-1 and TRBJ2-7; the D gene is possibly TRBD2 (5 bases). V was clipped by 6 bases and J by 3 bases, with 18 bases between them. CDR1 is MNHNS and CDR2 is SASEGT in the germline V gene. This CDR3 spans 15 amino acids. The CDR3 loop is CASRGLERRLYEQYF. CDR3 DNA: TGTGCCAGCAGAGGACTTGAAAGGAGACTCTACGAGCAGTACTTC.

Written as DNA, the CDR3 is TGTGCCAGCCAGGATGGGCAGGGGGGTACGCAGTATTTT. Translating it yields CASQDGQGGTQYF. The rearrangement uses TRBV19 and TRBJ2-3; tentatively, D is TRBD1 (7 bases). The CDR3 has 13 amino acids. Germline CDR1 LNHDA, CDR2 SQIVND (reference sequence). V lost 9 bases and J lost 8, with 18 bases in between.

The J gene is TRBJ2-1, the V gene TRBV11-2, with 12 bases aligning to TRBD2. The ends lost 8 bases at V and 7 bases at J; junction bases unmatched: 6. The germline V gene encodes CDR1 SGHAT and CDR2 FQNNGV. The CDR3 contains 14 residues. The CDR3 nucleotides are TGTGCCAGCGAAGGACTAGCGGGGACAAATGAGCAGTTCTTC. This sequence encodes CASEGLAGTNEQFF.

The chain couples TRBV28 to TRBJ1-1; the D is unclear. Germline CDR1 MDHEN, CDR2 SYDVKM. This CDR3 region has 12 residues. Deletions cut 4 bases from V and 6 bases from J, with 9 bases between. The CDR3 DNA sequence: TGTGCCAGCAGTTACCCTGAGCCTGAAGCTTTCTTT. As protein: CASSYPEPEAFF.

The genes are TRBV19 and TRBJ2-3; perhaps TRBD2 as D (6 bases). The V end lost 5 bases, the J end lost 6 bases, and 18 bases lay between the germline ends. The V gene's germline CDR1 is LNHDA and CDR2 SQIVND (reference sequence). The CDR3 is 15 residues long. CDR3 sequence reads: CASSLGLFPRDTQYF. CDR3 in DNA: TGTGCCAGTAGTCTGGGACTCTTCCCGAGGGATACGCAGTATTTT.

CDR3 in amino acids: CSVKTGTYEQYF. DNA of the CDR3: TGCAGCGTAAAGACAGGAACCTACGAGCAGTACTTC. The chain has TRBV29-1 and TRBJ2-7; D is possibly TRBD1 (6 bases). This CDR3 comprises 12 residues. Germline loops: CDR1 SQVTM, CDR2 ANQGSEA. The V and J ends lost 6 bases and 2 bases respectively, with 11 bases between them.

Only one count was recorded for this clone. This chain uses TRBV11-1 with TRBJ2-1; D perhaps matches TRBD2 (5 bases). From germline, CDR1 is SGHAT and CDR2 FQDESV (reference sequence). The CDR3 is 13 residues long. V lost 4 bases and J lost 5, with 9 bases in between. This CDR3 is CASSSSGNNEQFF. CDR3 in DNA: TGTGCCAGCAGCTCCTCGGGAAACAATGAGCAGTTCTTC. Supplemented by reference TRBV11-1 and TRBJ2-1, the full variable domain reads EAEVAQSPRYKITEKSQAVAFWCDPISGHATLYWYRQILGQGPELLVQFQDESVVDDSQLPKDRFSAERLKGVDSTLKIQPAELGDSAMYLCASSSSGNNEQFFGPGTRLTVL.

The rearrangement joins TRBV30 to TRBJ2-1, with D unresolved. Germline CDR1 and CDR2: GTSNPN and SVGIG (reference sequence). Between the trimmed V and J ends, which lost 6 bases and 12 bases, there was a span of 12 bases. The CDR3 covers 10 residues. CDR3: CACGLGGQFF. In DNA, the CDR3 is TGTGCCTGCGGGCTCGGCGGGCAGTTCTTC.

The chain has TRBV5-6 and TRBJ1-2; 8 nucleotides line up with TRBD1. CDR3 length: 17 residues. Germline V CDR1 and CDR2: SGHDT, YYEEEE. V was clipped by 1 base and J by 0 bases; unmatched bases: 8. The CDR3 reads CASSLLSGTGSNYGYTF. DNA of the CDR3: TGTGCCAGCAGCTTGCTTTCCGGGACAGGATCTAACTATGGCTACACCTTC.

J is TRBJ1-3 and V is TRBV29-1; D gene uncertain. V was trimmed by 3 bases and J by 0 bases, leaving 15 bases between them. Germline V gives CDR1 SQVTM, CDR2 ANQGSEA. The CDR3 covers 16 residues. The CDR3 here is CSVEKNTASSGNTIYF. In nucleotides, the CDR3 is TGCAGCGTTGAGAAAAATACGGCGAGCTCTGGAAACACCATATATTTT.